These 24 T cell receptor beta chains were sequenced from one sample in a study of persistence of HIV-infected CD4 T cells. This was the immunoSEQ version 4 assay in survey mode. Only in-frame clones appear in the TCRdb table, and some are missing; sequencing was by immunoSEQ multiplex PCR. This table holds 23,000 or so clones, 74% found once. The stimulus was an HIV-1 Gag 15-mer peptide pool, 0.85 to 1 ug/peptide/mL. Responding CD4+ T cells were sorted by upregulation of both CD40 ligand and CD69. The antigens of these receptors remain unknown. The specimen comprised CD4+ T cells sorted from PBMCs after approximately 19-hour stimulation, sampled from a patient who received antiretroviral therapy. The receptors originated from an adult man with HIV who was CMV-seropositive.

The chain has TRBV2 and TRBJ2-6; D is possibly TRBD2 (6 bases). V lost 3 bases, J lost 0 bases, and 12 bases lay in between. This CDR3 is built from 17 residues. Germline lookup yields CDR1 SNHLY and CDR2 FYNNEI. The DNA of the CDR3 is TGTGCCAGCAGTGAGCTCGCGGGGAGCTCTGGGGCCAACGTCCTGACTTTC. It translates to CASSELAGSSGANVLTF.

This clone counts as medium-sized. The chain uses TRBV19 and TRBJ1-1; TRBD1 agrees at 10 bases. Losses at the gene ends were 8 bases for V and 1 base for J; bases not matched to a gene: 1. The CDR3 consists of 13 residues. From germline, CDR1 is LNHDA and CDR2 SQIVND (reference sequence). The CDR3 nucleotides read TGTGCCAGTGACAGGGGGCGGAACACTGAAGCTTTCTTT. Translating it yields CASDRGRNTEAFF.

This clone was counted a few times. CDR3 in amino acids: CASSPEENTEAFF. The CDR3 DNA reads TGTGCCAGCTCACCGGAAGAGAACACTGAAGCTTTCTTT. The chain recombines TRBV18 with TRBJ1-1; D gene ambiguous. CDR1 and CDR2 from the germline V gene are KGHSH and LQKENI. V lost 3 bases and J lost 1, with 6 bases in between. The CDR3 has 13 residues. Variable domain in full (rest from reference TRBV18 and TRBJ1-1): NAGVMQNPRHLVRRRGQEARLRCSPMKGHSHVYWYRQLPEEGLKFMVYLQKENIIDESGMPKERFSAEFPKEGPSILRIQQVVRGDSAAYFCASSPEENTEAFFGQGTRLTVV.

This chain links TRBV7-9 with TRBJ1-3; D remains ambiguous. Germline V gives CDR1 SEHNR, CDR2 FQNEAQ (reference sequence). Trimming removed 3 bases from V and 2 bases from J, with 14 bases in between. The CDR3 covers 16 residues. The CDR3 here is CASSFRTEYTGNTIYF. CDR3 bases: TGTGCCAGCAGCTTCCGGACTGAATACACTGGAAACACCATATATTTT.

The chain couples TRBV5-1 to TRBJ2-2; TRBD1 aligns across 7 bases. The V segment lost 0 bases and the J segment 0 bases; nucleotides outside the gene matches: 2. CDR1 and CDR2 from the germline V gene are SGHRS and YFSETQ. The CDR3 loop spans 16 amino acids. CDR3 in amino acids: CASSLGGTANTGELFF. The CDR3 bases are TGCGCCAGCAGCTTGGGGGGGACAGCGAACACCGGGGAGCTGTTTTTT.

In this sample, this clone turned up a few times. This chain's CDR3 is CASSFTGGGHQPQHF. The CDR3 coding sequence is TGTGCCAGCAGTTTTACAGGGGGCGGGCATCAGCCCCAGCATTTT. The chain links TRBV6-5 to TRBJ1-5, with TRBD1 identical over 9 bases. Germline values: CDR1 MNHEY, CDR2 SVGAGI. The V and J ends lost 4 bases and 5 bases, in that order; junction bases with no gene match: 6. This CDR3 region has 15 residues.

The chain has TRBV5-8 and TRBJ2-6, with a tentative D call TRBD1 (6 bases). This CDR3 region has 19 residues. From germline, CDR1 is SGHTS and CDR2 YDEGEE. V was pared by 0 bases and J by 0 bases, with 16 bases between. The CDR3 region is CASSLDRQGINSGANVLTF. CDR3 coding DNA: TGTGCCAGCAGCTTGGACAGGCAGGGGATTAACTCTGGGGCCAACGTCCTGACTTTC. Full variable domain (rest looked up from reference TRBV5-8 and TRBJ2-6): EAGVTQSPTHLIKTRGQQATLRCSPISGHTSVYWYQQALGLGLQFLLWYDEGEERNRGNFPPRFSGRQFPNYSSELNVNALELEDSALYLCASSLDRQGINSGANVLTFGAGSRLTVL.

For this clone: The junction shows a germline mismatch at one end, possibly a read error. For the CDR3, the DNA is TGTGCCACTAGTATGAGTACTGGGTCCGACACCGGGGAGCTGTTTTTT. It is translated as CATSMSTGSDTGELFF. The gene calls are TRBV19 and TRBJ2-2; no firm D call. The CDR3 contains 16 residues. The germline V gene has CDR1 LNHDA and CDR2 SQIVND (reference sequence).

The rearrangement links TRBV6-5 to TRBJ1-6; D unresolved. The V end lost 2 bases, the J end lost 10 bases, and 12 bases lay between the germline ends. This CDR3 spans 14 amino acids. Germline V CDR1 and CDR2: MNHEY, SVGAGI. Here the CDR3 DNA reads TGTGCCAGCAGTTACCTCAGCGGAGACTCACCCCTCCACTTT. It specifies CASSYLSGDSPLHF.

V gene TRBV5-4 combines with J gene TRBJ2-7, with TRBD2 identical over 13 bases. Germline V lookup: CDR1 SGHNT, CDR2 YYREEE (reference sequence). Trimming took 4 bases from V and 2 from J; bases not matched to a gene: 3. The CDR3 is made up of 15 amino acids. DNA of the CDR3: TGTGCCAGCAGCCTGGGACTAGCGGGGACCTACGAGCAGTACTTC. Its protein product is CASSLGLAGTYEQYF.

The chain uses TRBV5-1 and TRBJ1-1, with D possibly being TRBD1 (5 bases). CDR3 size: 15 residues. Per the germline V gene, CDR1 is SGHRS and CDR2 is YFSETQ. V was cut by 0 bases and J by 7 bases, with 16 bases left in between. CDR3: CASSLDPRDGGEAFF. DNA of the CDR3: TGCGCCAGCAGCTTGGATCCCCGGGACGGCGGTGAAGCTTTCTTT. Complete variable domain (other parts from reference TRBV5-1 and TRBJ1-1): KAGVTQTPRYLIKTRGQQVTLSCSPISGHRSVSWYQQTPGQGLQFLFEYFSETQRNKGNFPGRFSGRQFSNSRSEMNVSTLELGDSALYLCASSLDPRDGGEAFFGQGTRLTVV.

This chain connects TRBV4-1 to TRBJ2-7; the match to TRBD1 covers 10 bases. J lost 3 bases, V lost 4 bases, and 9 bases had no gene match. Germline values: CDR1 MGHRA, CDR2 YSYEKL. This CDR3 has 16 residues. DNA of the CDR3: TGCGCCAGCAGCCCTAACACGGGACAGGGGAACTACGAGCAGTACTTC. It specifies CASSPNTGQGNYEQYF.

The V and J genes are TRBV29-1 and TRBJ2-2; TRBD1 matches at 8 bases. The CDR3 is 14 residues long. The germline gives CDR1 SQVTM, CDR2 ANQGSEA. V lost 5 bases and J lost 4; bases outside the gene matches: 6. CDR3 sequence (DNA): TGCAGCGTTTACCGGACAGGGCCCACCGGGGAGCTGTTTTTT. The encoded protein is CSVYRTGPTGELFF.

In its sample, this clone was seen a few times. The V call is TRBV6-1, the J call TRBJ2-2, with D hard to call. V lost 1 base to trimming and J lost 14 bases, with 11 bases between them. CDR3 length equals 12 residues. CDR1 is MNHNS, CDR2 SASEGT, per germline. CDR3 protein: CASSEEGPHLFF. DNA of the CDR3: TGTGCCAGCAGTGAAGAAGGCCCCCACCTGTTTTTT.

The rearrangement joins TRBV7-2 to TRBJ1-6; D remains unclear. The ends were cut back, 0 bases at V and 13 bases at J, with 13 bases in the middle. This CDR3 has 14 amino acids. From germline, CDR1 is SGHTA and CDR2 FQGNSA. CDR3 in amino acids: CASSLAWQARPLHF. In DNA form, the CDR3 reads TGTGCCAGCAGCTTAGCGTGGCAGGCGAGGCCCCTCCACTTT.

This clone was recorded once. The V gene is TRBV19, the J gene TRBJ2-6; perhaps TRBD1 as D (5 bases). This CDR3 has 14 amino acids. The V gene's germline CDR1 is LNHDA and CDR2 SQIVND (reference sequence). V dropped 5 bases and J dropped 2 bases, with 7 bases sitting between them. CDR3 in amino acids: CASSEQAGANVLTF. The CDR3 coding sequence is TGTGCCAGTAGTGAACAGGCTGGGGCCAACGTCCTGACTTTC. Looking up the rest from reference TRBV19 and TRBJ2-6 gives the full variable domain: DGGITQSPKYLFRKEGQNVTLSCEQNLNHDAMYWYRQDPGQGLRLIYYSQIVNDFQKGDIAEGYSVSREKKESFPLTVTSAQKNPTAFYLCASSEQAGANVLTFGAGSRLTVL.

J is TRBJ2-1 and V is TRBV6-1; TRBD2 agrees at 9 bases. Germline V CDR1 and CDR2: MNHNS, SASEGT. CDR3 size: 15 residues. With V trimmed by 2 bases and J by 9 bases, 8 bases remained unmatched. CDR3 sequence (DNA): TGTGCCAGCAGTGAACTTGCGGGGGGGCCTTCTGAGCAGTTCTTC. Translation: CASSELAGGPSEQFF.

CDR3 sequence reads: CATSESGTVDNKNIQYF. The CDR3 nucleotides are TGTGCCACCAGTGAATCGGGGACAGTCGATAACAAAAACATTCAGTACTTC. This chain links TRBV24-1 with TRBJ2-4; 7 nucleotides line up with TRBD1. Germline V gene data show CDR1 as KGHDR and CDR2 as SFDVKD. V lost 4 bases and J lost 3; bases outside the gene matches: 11. The CDR3 extends over 17 amino acids.

The genes are TRBV6-6 and TRBJ1-1, with a possible D match to TRBD1 (5 bases). CDR1 MNHNY and CDR2 SVGAGI come from the germline V gene (reference sequence). V was pared by 7 bases and J by 2 bases, with 20 bases between. The CDR3 sequence is 16 residues long. This CDR3 is CASIPQVGGPNTEAFF. The CDR3 DNA sequence: TGTGCCAGCATCCCACAGGTCGGCGGCCCCAACACTGAAGCTTTCTTT.

The chain joins TRBV2 to TRBJ1-3; the D is unclear. Germline values: CDR1 SNHLY, CDR2 FYNNEI. The V end lost 2 bases, the J end lost 3 bases, and 14 bases lay between the germline ends. The CDR3 is made up of 16 amino acids. The CDR3 protein is CASSEQGPEIGNTIYF. CDR3 sequence (DNA): TGTGCCAGCAGTGAACAAGGCCCCGAGATTGGAAACACCATATATTTT.

The chain carries TRBV19 and TRBJ2-7; the match to TRBD1 covers 9 bases. V lost 3 bases, J lost 7 bases, and 10 bases stayed unmatched. Per the germline V gene, CDR1 is LNHDA and CDR2 is SQIVND (reference sequence). The CDR3 runs 15 residues. CDR3 amino acids: CASSMSRDRDQEQYF. The DNA for the CDR3 is TGTGCCAGTAGTATGAGTCGGGACAGGGACCAGGAGCAGTACTTC.

A few counts support this clone. V and J are TRBV2 and TRBJ2-4; TRBD2 agrees at 10 bases. The CDR3 is made up of 14 amino acids. The J segment lost 7 bases and the V segment lost 4 bases, leaving 4 bases of the junction unmatched. CDR1 and CDR2 from the germline V gene are SNHLY and FYNNEI. CDR3 bases: TGTGCCAGCAGTGCGAGCGGGGGGGATAACATTCAGTACTTC. Its protein product is CASSASGGDNIQYF.

The chain links TRBV19 to TRBJ2-2; 7 bases agree with TRBD2. CDR1 is LNHDA, CDR2 SQIVND, per germline (reference sequence). This CDR3 has 17 amino acids. The V and J ends lost 7 bases and 3 bases, in that order; junction bases with no gene match: 14. The CDR3 spells CASTGSKTSRDTGELFF. The CDR3 coding sequence is TGTGCCAGTACGGGCTCGAAGACTAGCCGAGACACCGGGGAGCTGTTTTTT.

CDR3 nucleotides: TGTGCCAGTAGTAGGGGACTAGGATCCTACGAGCAGTACTTC. It encodes CASSRGLGSYEQYF. The chain carries TRBV19 and TRBJ2-7; 8 positions agree with TRBD2. Germline CDR1 is LNHDA and CDR2 is SQIVND (reference sequence). The V segment lost 4 bases and the J segment 1 base; nucleotides outside the gene matches: 3. This CDR3 is built from 14 residues.